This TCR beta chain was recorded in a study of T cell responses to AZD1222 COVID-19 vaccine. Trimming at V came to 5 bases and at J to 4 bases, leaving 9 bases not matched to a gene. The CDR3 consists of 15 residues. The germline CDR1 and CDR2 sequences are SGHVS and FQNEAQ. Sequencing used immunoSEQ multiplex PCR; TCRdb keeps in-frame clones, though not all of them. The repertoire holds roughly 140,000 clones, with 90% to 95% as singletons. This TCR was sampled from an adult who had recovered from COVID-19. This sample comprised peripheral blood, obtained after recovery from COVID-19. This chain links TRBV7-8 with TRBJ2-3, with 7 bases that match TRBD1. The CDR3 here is CASSRGGNGADTQYF. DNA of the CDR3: TGTGCCAGCAGCCGAGGGGGCAATGGGGCAGATACGCAGTATTTT. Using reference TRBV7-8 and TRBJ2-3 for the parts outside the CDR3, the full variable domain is GAGVSQSPRYKVAKRGQDVALRCDPISGHVSLFWYQQALGQGPEFLTYFQNEAQLDKSGLPSDRFFAERPEGSVSTLKIQRTQQEDSAVYLCASSRGGNGADTQYFGPGTRLTVL.